What follows are 15 T cell receptor beta chains derived from one specimen sequenced in a study of beta chain features in type 1 diabetes. Study-level results: All four CD4+ subsets from Type 1 diabetes patients carried moderately but significantly shorter TCRB CDR3s.

For these TCRs, the target antigens are not known. The isolated RNA, all of it, was reverse transcribed, so expressed TCRB transcripts were what got sequenced. The protocol was immunoSEQ multiplex PCR, while the TCRdb copy is restricted to in-frame clones and leaves out a portion. The sample has about 370,000 clones, 9.5% to 10% seen once; the top ten hold approximately 0.55%. The sequencing input was central memory CD4+ T cells from blood. The receptors stem from a man under 40 with type 1 diabetes.

The V and J genes are TRBV4-2 and TRBJ2-7; 9 bases fit TRBD2. The trim removed 3 bases at V and 5 bases at J, leaving 11 bases unmatched. The V gene's germline CDR1 is LGHNA and CDR2 YNFKEQ. The length of the CDR3 is 16 residues. CDR3 sequence (DNA): TGTGCCAGCAGCCATGGGGGACTAGCTGTCAACCACGAGCAGTACTTC. Its protein is CASSHGGLAVNHEQYF.

The chain uses TRBV28 and TRBJ2-1, with D uncertain. The germline V and J ends were trimmed by 6 bases and 9 bases, with 12 bases remaining between them. Germline CDR1 reads MDHEN; CDR2 reads SYDVKM. The CDR3 extends over 12 amino acids. The CDR3 protein is CASSKARREQFF. The DNA for the CDR3 is TGTGCCAGCAGCAAAGCACGTCGTGAGCAGTTCTTC. Complete variable domain (other parts from reference TRBV28 and TRBJ2-1): DVKVTQSSRYLVKRTGEKVFLECVQDMDHENMFWYRQDPGLGLRLIYFSYDVKMKEKGDIPEGYSVSREKKERFSLILESASTNQTSMYLCASSKARREQFFGPGTRLTVL.

The table lists this clone with a few counts. The chain has TRBV11-2 and TRBJ2-1, with TRBD2 matching over 13 bases. The CDR3 consists of 15 residues. CDR1 is SGHAT and CDR2 is FQNNGV in the germline V gene. The V segment lost 5 bases and the J segment 8 bases; nucleotides outside the gene matches: 6. The CDR3 loop is CASSRGLAGVDEQFF. DNA of the CDR3: TGTGCCAGCAGCCGAGGACTAGCGGGAGTGGATGAGCAGTTCTTC.

This clone was seen many times. This chain connects TRBV2 to TRBJ2-3; 7 bases align to TRBD2. Germline V lookup: CDR1 SNHLY, CDR2 FYNNEI. After removal of 5 bases from V and 1 base from J, the junction contained 3 bases not matched to a gene. The CDR3 covers 14 residues. The CDR3 DNA sequence: TGTGCCAGCAGTAGAACTAGCGGCACAGATACGCAGTATTTT. It yields the protein CASSRTSGTDTQYF.

This clone was found a few times. The chain joins TRBV4-2 to TRBJ1-2; 7 bases are a match to TRBD1. Trimming cost V 4 bases and J 0 bases; bases outside gene matches: 14. The CDR3 loop spans 18 amino acids. Germline CDR1 and CDR2: LGHNA and YNFKEQ. This chain's CDR3 is CASSLPLRGVTSNYGYTF. CDR3 nucleotides: TGTGCCAGCAGCCTCCCACTCAGGGGGGTGACATCTAACTATGGCTACACCTTC.

The chain carries TRBV15 and TRBJ2-7, with a possible D match to TRBD1 (5 bases). The CDR3 is 15 residues long. The V and J ends lost 5 bases and 1 base respectively, with 15 bases between them. CDR1 LNHNV and CDR2 YYDKDF come from the germline V gene (reference sequence). CDR3 coding DNA: TGTGCCACCAGCCCCCAGCAGGGTCGGTCCTACGAGCAGTACTTC. It translates to CATSPQQGRSYEQYF.

Only a few counts were recorded for this clone. The rearrangement joins TRBV7-2 to TRBJ1-1, with D possibly matching TRBD1 (6 bases). The CDR3 consists of 17 residues. Germline loops: CDR1 SGHTA, CDR2 FQGNSA. Trimming took off 2 bases at V and 12 bases at J, with 28 bases between the two ends. The CDR3 loop reads CASSLSLGLSGGASTFF. In nucleotides, the CDR3 is TGTGCCAGCAGCTTATCGTTGGGCCTTTCGGGGGGGGCCTCGACTTTCTTT.

This chain uses TRBV12-5 with TRBJ2-5, with TRBD1 as a possible D gene (6 bases). Germline loops: CDR1 LGHNT, CDR2 FRNRAP. This CDR3 spans 13 amino acids. V gave up 5 bases and J gave up 2 bases, with 9 bases separating them. CDR3 DNA: TGTGCTAGTGGTCGGGACATGCAAGAGACCCAGTACTTC. As protein: CASGRDMQETQYF.

This clone appeared a few times. Here the CDR3 DNA reads TGCGCCAGCAGCTTTAGCAGGGAAGAGACCCAGTACTTC. This codes for CASSFSREETQYF. V is TRBV4-1 and J is TRBJ2-5; D may be TRBD1 (5 bases). CDR3 length equals 13 residues. Trimming stripped 5 bases from V and 3 bases from J, with 10 bases between. Germline loops: CDR1 MGHRA, CDR2 YSYEKL.

V is TRBV19 and J is TRBJ1-1; D remains ambiguous. V gave up 5 bases and J gave up 1 base, with 8 bases separating them. The CDR3 sequence is 13 residues long. Germline CDR1 is LNHDA and CDR2 is SQIVND (reference sequence). CDR3 nucleotides: TGTGCCAGTAGTTCCCTACGGAACACTGAAGCTTTCTTT. As protein: CASSSLRNTEAFF.

For the CDR3, the DNA is TGCGCCAGCAGCTTGCCACGGGGAAAAGAGACCCAGTACTTC. Translating gives CASSLPRGKETQYF. V and J are TRBV5-1 and TRBJ2-5; possibly TRBD2 for D (5 bases). Deletions cut 1 base from V and 3 bases from J, with 10 bases between. Germline V gene data show CDR1 as SGHRS and CDR2 as YFSETQ. The CDR3 runs to 14 residues.

The rearrangement links TRBV14 to TRBJ2-7; perhaps D is TRBD1 or TRBD2 (5 bases each). The CDR3 covers 15 residues. Germline-derived CDR1 and CDR2 are SGHDN and FVKESK. The V and J ends lost 2 bases and 5 bases respectively, with 16 bases between them. The CDR3, as DNA: TGTGCCAGCAGCCAACCTTCTCCAGGGACCCACGAGCAGTACTTC. Protein sequence: CASSQPSPGTHEQYF.

The chain carries TRBV7-9 and TRBJ2-7; 9 bases agree with TRBD2. The CDR3 sequence is 15 residues long. Germline-derived CDR1 and CDR2 are SEHNR and FQNEAQ (reference sequence). V trimming: 5 bases; J trimming: 5 bases; junction bases outside the gene matches: 10. CDR3 DNA: TGTGCCAGCAGCCACGCGGCGGGGGGGACGCACGAGCAGTACTTC. Its protein product is CASSHAAGGTHEQYF.

The chain carries TRBV7-3 and TRBJ2-3; no reliable D call. The V end was cut by 5 bases, the J end by 0 bases, with 9 bases between. Germline V gives CDR1 SGHTA, CDR2 FQGTGA. This CDR3 is built from 14 residues. The chain's CDR3 is CASSPDWSTDTQYF. The CDR3 nucleotides read TGTGCCAGCAGCCCCGACTGGAGCACAGATACGCAGTATTTT. The full variable domain, in which reference TRBV7-3 and TRBJ2-3 provide the parts outside the CDR3, is GAGVSQTPSNKVTEKGKYVELRCDPISGHTALYWYRQSLGQGPEFLIYFQGTGAADDSGLPNDRFFAVRPEGSVSTLKIQRTERGDSAVYLCASSPDWSTDTQYFGPGTRLTVL.

The rearrangement links TRBV9 to TRBJ2-5; D might be TRBD2 (6 bases). Between the trimmed V and J ends, which lost 0 bases and 5 bases, there was a span of 14 bases. The CDR3 spans 15 residues. Germline V gene data show CDR1 as SGDLS and CDR2 as YYNGEE. The CDR3 is CASSVGGSGEETQYF. CDR3 nucleotides: TGTGCCAGCAGCGTAGGAGGTAGCGGCGAGGAGACCCAGTACTTC. The variable domain in full, with the rest retrieved from reference TRBV9 and TRBJ2-5, is DSGVTQTPKHLITATGQRVTLRCSPRSGDLSVYWYQQSLDQGLQFLIQYYNGEERAKGNILERFSAQQFPDLHSELNLSSLELGDSALYFCASSVGGSGEETQYFGPGTRLLVL.